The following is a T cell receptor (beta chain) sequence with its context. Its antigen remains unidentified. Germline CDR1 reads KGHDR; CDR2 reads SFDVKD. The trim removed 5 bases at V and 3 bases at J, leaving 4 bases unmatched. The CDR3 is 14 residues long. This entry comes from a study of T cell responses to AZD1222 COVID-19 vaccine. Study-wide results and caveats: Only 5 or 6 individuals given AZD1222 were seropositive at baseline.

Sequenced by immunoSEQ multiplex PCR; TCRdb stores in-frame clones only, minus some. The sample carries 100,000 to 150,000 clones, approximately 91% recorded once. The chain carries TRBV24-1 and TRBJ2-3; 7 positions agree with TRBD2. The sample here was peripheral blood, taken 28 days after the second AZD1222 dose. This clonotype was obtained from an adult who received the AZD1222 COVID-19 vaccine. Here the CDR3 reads CATSGAGVTDTQYF. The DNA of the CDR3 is TGTGCCACCAGTGGCGCGGGAGTAACAGATACGCAGTATTTT.